These T cell receptor beta chains were read from a single sample in a study of preoperative IRX-2 immunotherapy in early breast cancer. Method: immunoSEQ multiplex PCR; TCRdb's copy keeps in-frame clones and lacks some. The repertoire holds under 35,000 clones, under 90% seen once, with 3% to 3.5% in the top ten. Sampling took place from a patient treated with IRX-2 immunotherapy. Source of these receptors: a human donor with breast cancer. CDR3s include the opening cysteine and the closing phenylalanine or tryptophan. Each record gives: J gene, D gene, clone size, V gene, CDR3 DNA, CDR3 protein. The D gene is left open where the match is weak. Size is stated for part of the rows, as once, few or many counts, or as a class when the clone is expanded.

TRBJ2-7,TRBD1,.,TRBV23-1,TGCGCCAGCAGCCAGGCAACCCGTAACAGGGGACCCCCCTACGAGCAGTACTTC,CASSQATRNRGPPYEQYF
TRBJ2-3,TRBD1,.,TRBV10-3,TGTGCCATCAGTGAGCCCGCGCGGACAGGGAGGATGAATACGCAGTATTTT,CAISEPARTGRMNTQYF
TRBJ1-2,.,.,TRBV28,TGTGCCAGCAGTCCTCAGGGTAGCGTTAACTATGGCTACACCTTC,CASSPQGSVNYGYTF
TRBJ2-7,TRBD1,.,TRBV6-8,TGTGCCACCCAGACAGGGGCGATCTCCTACGAGCAGTACTTC,CATQTGAISYEQYF
TRBJ1-1,.,.,TRBV19,TGTGCCAGTAGTGTGACAGCCGATACTGAAGCTTTCTTT,CASSVTADTEAFF
TRBJ1-5,.,.,TRBV6-8,TGTGCCAGCAGTGATCAACCCTATAGCAATCAGCCCCAGCATTTT,CASSDQPYSNQPQHF
TRBJ2-1,TRBD2,.,TRBV7-6,TGTGCCAGCAGCTATAGCGGGAGCGTCTACAATGAGCAGTTCTTC,CASSYSGSVYNEQFF
TRBJ1-1,.,.,TRBV28,TGTGCCAGCAGTACCTTATTCAGGGGAAGAACTGAAGCTTTCTTT,CASSTLFRGRTEAFF
TRBJ1-1,.,few,TRBV11-3,TGTGCCAGCAGCCCTACAGCCATGAACACTGAAGCTTTCTTT,CASSPTAMNTEAFF
TRBJ2-7,TRBD1,few,TRBV11-3,TGTGCCAGCAGCCCCGGGACAGGGGCCTACGAGCAGTACTTC,CASSPGTGAYEQYF
TRBJ2-5,TRBD2,.,TRBV6-8,TGTGCCAGCGAGGCGGGAGAGGGAGAGACCCAGTACTTC,CASEAGEGETQYF
TRBJ2-4,.,.,TRBV6-1,TGTGCCATCAGTGAAGGGGGGAGCCGGGCCAAAAACATTCAGTACTTC,CAISEGGSRAKNIQYF
TRBJ1-2,.,.,TRBV28,TGTGCCAGCCTGGGACCCCCTAACTATGGCTACACCTTC,CASLGPPNYGYTF
TRBJ1-2,.,.,TRBV7-1,TGTGCCAGCAGCCTGACCTCTACAGGGTATGGCTACACCTTC,CASSLTSTGYGYTF
TRBJ1-1,TRBD1,few,TRBV11-3,TGTGCCAGCAGCCTAAGACAGGGAGGGGACACTGAAGCTTTCTTT,CASSLRQGGDTEAFF
TRBJ2-5,.,.,TRBV6-8,TGTGCCAGCAGTTCCGCAGGGTCGGAGACCCAGTACTTC,CASSSAGSETQYF
TRBJ2-7,TRBD1,.,TRBV6-8,TGTGCCAGCAGTGCGGACAGGATAATCTACGAGCAGTACTTC,CASSADRIIYEQYF
TRBJ2-3,.,.,TRBV7-6,TGTGCCAGCAGCCCACAGGTGGGGTTCACAGATACGCAGTATTTT,CASSPQVGFTDTQYF
TRBJ2-3,TRBD2,once,TRBV7-4,TGTGCCAGCAGCCCTAGCGGGACAGATACGCAGTATTTT,CASSPSGTDTQYF
TRBJ2-7,TRBD2,.,TRBV6-8,TGTGCCAGCAGTTACTCGAGGGGCCTAGCGGATTCCTACGAGCAGTACTTC,CASSYSRGLADSYEQYF
TRBJ1-4,TRBD1,once,TRBV11-3,TGTGCCAGCAGCTTGGGCTACCACAGGGGAGAAAAACTGTTTTTT,CASSLGYHRGEKLFF
TRBJ1-1,.,few,TRBV11-3,TGTGCCAGCAGCTTATTGGTAGTGAACACTGAAGCTTTCTTT,CASSLLVVNTEAFF
TRBJ2-2,.,.,TRBV11-3,TGTGCCAGCAGCTTGTCGGCGAACACCGGGGAGCTGTTTTTT,CASSLSANTGELFF
TRBJ2-3,.,once,TRBV5-4,TGTGCCAGCAGCTGGGGGGCCCCTAGCACAGATACGCAGTATTTT,CASSWGAPSTDTQYF
TRBJ1-4,.,few,TRBV28,TGTGCCAGCAGCAACAGGGTGGCTGAAAAACTGTTTTTT,CASSNRVAEKLFF
TRBJ1-2,TRBD1,.,TRBV6-8,TGTGCCAGCATAAACTTGAGGGGGCCGTCAACCTTC,CASINLRGPSTF
TRBJ1-5,.,.,TRBV11-3,TGTGCCAGCAGCTTGGCAGATAGCAATCAGCCCCAGCATTTT,CASSLADSNQPQHF
TRBJ2-2,.,.,TRBV28,TGTGCCAGCAGTTTAAGTTCGCCCAGGACAGCCAGAGCCGGGGAGCTGTTTTTT,CASSLSSPRTARAGELFF
TRBJ2-2,.,.,TRBV11-3,TGTGCCAGCAGCGACCGGGACCCCGGGGAGGCCGGGGAGCTGTTTTTT,CASSDRDPGEAGELFF
TRBJ2-3,TRBD2,.,TRBV5-1,TGCGCCAGCAGGAAGGGACTAGCGGGGTGGGGAGATACGCAGTATTTT,CASRKGLAGWGDTQYF
TRBJ2-5,.,.,TRBV11-3,TGTGCCAGCAGCTTGTTGGGGGGCTCGGAGACCCAGTACTTC,CASSLLGGSETQYF
TRBJ2-7,.,once,TRBV7-6,TGTGCCAGCAGCTTGGGGACGTACGGATACGAGCAGTACTTC,CASSLGTYGYEQYF
TRBJ1-2,.,few,TRBV6-8,TGTGCCAGCAGTTACGCTAGGGGATGGTACGGCTACACCTTC,CASSYARGWYGYTF
TRBJ1-2,.,.,TRBV6-8,TGTGCCAGCAGTCAGGACGACTATGGCTACACCTTC,CASSQDDYGYTF
TRBJ2-7,.,once,TRBV29-1,TGCAGCGTTTCGACAGGATCCTACGAGCAGTACTTC,CSVSTGSYEQYF
TRBJ2-1,.,.,TRBV5-1,TGCGCCAGCAGCTTAGGTGTGGGAGGGGGCTATGAGCAGTTCTTC,CASSLGVGGGYEQFF
TRBJ1-2,.,once,TRBV28,TGTGCCAGCAGTTTATTAGGGGTGGGCTACACCTTC,CASSLLGVGYTF
TRBJ1-1,TRBD1,once,TRBV12-5,TGTGCTAGTGGTCCTCCCGGACAGGGCAGAGGCACTGAAGCTTTCTTT,CASGPPGQGRGTEAFF
TRBJ1-5,.,.,TRBV6-8,TGTGCCAGCAGAGACGGGACCGATCCCCAGCATTTT,CASRDGTDPQHF
TRBJ1-4,.,.,TRBV10-1,TGCGCCAGCAGTGAGCGGGCAGACTGCAGCGCCTCGAACGAGTTTTTT,CASSERADCSASNEFF
TRBJ1-5,.,.,TRBV6-8,TGTGCCAGCAGTTACCGGGACACCAATCAGCCCCAGCATTTT,CASSYRDTNQPQHF
TRBJ1-4,.,.,TRBV19,TGTGCCAGTAGTGAGCATGAAAAACTGTTTTTT,CASSEHEKLFF
TRBJ1-1,.,.,TRBV6-8,TGTGCCAGCAGTTATGAGAGGGGGACTGAAGCTTTCTTT,CASSYERGTEAFF
TRBJ1-4,TRBD1,.,TRBV11-3,TGTGCCAGCAGCTTAGGAGGGACAGGGGCGGAAAAACTGTTTTTT,CASSLGGTGAEKLFF
TRBJ1-4,.,.,TRBV11-3,TGTGCCAGCAGCTTAGGGGCAGGCCGACGACAAGGGAATGAAAAACTGTTTTTT,CASSLGAGRRQGNEKLFF
TRBJ2-1,.,.,TRBV7-5,TGTGCCAGCAGGGCCGGGACGCGGGTCAATGAGCAGTTCTTC,CASRAGTRVNEQFF